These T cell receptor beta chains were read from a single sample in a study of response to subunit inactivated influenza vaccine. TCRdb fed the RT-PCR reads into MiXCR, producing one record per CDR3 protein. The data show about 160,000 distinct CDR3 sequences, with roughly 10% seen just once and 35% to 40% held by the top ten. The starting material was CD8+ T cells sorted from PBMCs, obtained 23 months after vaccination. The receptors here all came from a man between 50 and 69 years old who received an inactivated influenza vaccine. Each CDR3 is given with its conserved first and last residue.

CDR3: CASSSGTSSPETQYF; V: TRBV7-8
CDR3: CASSSGQGAINEQYF; V: TRBV7-9
CDR3: CASSWPQGRTGVREQYF; V: TRBV6-5
CDR3: CSVDDSPDTQYF; V: TRBV29-1
CDR3: CASSAFLADSYEQYF; V: TRBV9
CDR3: CSARDRGHLPGELFF; V: TRBV20-1
CDR3: CASSYSTASYEQYF; V: TRBV6-2/TRBV6-3
CDR3: CASSPNLQHTEAFF; V: TRBV28
CDR3: CASTPLFAGGSTDTQYF; V: TRBV6-1
CDR3: CASSQDYGGNRYEQYF; V: TRBV14
CDR3: CASSHTEGDEQYF; V: TRBV3-1
CDR3: CASSNLWTGNQPQHF; V: TRBV12-3/TRBV12-4
CDR3: CATSIGGSSNEKLFF; V: TRBV15